One TCR beta chain is described in this entry. The antigen it recognizes is unknown. No much larger clonotype is one base removed from it; base qualities were not supplied. The entry originates in a study of a mutant IDH1 vaccine in newly diagnosed glioma (dated by TCRdb to the early 2020s). In the study overall: Patients were given eight vaccinations, in weeks 1, 3, 5, 7, 11, 15, 19 and 23, which matched visits V03 through V10. Peripheral blood was drawn at six visits: V03 (baseline), V05, V07, V10, V12 and V13. Before enrollment, most patients had been given radiochemotherapy with temozolomide as standard therapy, while the rest had received either radiotherapy alone or temozolomide alone. The approximately 29 treated patients were roughly 62% male and around 40% female, with a mean age of approximately 40 years. Vaccination was initiated 4-6 weeks after radiotherapy alone, or concurrently with temozolomide cycles in the chemotherapy-containing groups. Longitudinal TCRB deep sequencing was done for fewer than 30 treated patients, wherever samples were available for exploratory analyses.

The sample's time point label is to be understood as: week 23, last vaccination. Each vaccine dose was 300 ug of a 20-mer mutant IDH1 peptide in Montanide, given subcutaneously with topical imiquimod. Newly diagnosed WHO grade 3 or 4 IDH1-mutant astrocytomas showing loss of nuclear ATRX were present in the donors. The samples were drawn from NOA16, a multicentre, single-arm, open-label phase I trial in Germany that tested a mutant IDH1 peptide vaccine in humans for the first time. Genomic DNA for TCRB sequencing was extracted from EDTA blood using the DNeasy Blood and Tissue Kit. Libraries were built with the immunoSEQ multiplex PCR assay. Rearranged TCR beta chain sequences were amplified using the hsTCRB Kit according to the manufacturer's protocol. Sequencing of TCRB libraries was carried out on an Illumina MiSeq. For the original study's pipeline: The proprietary platform of the kit vendor was used for demultiplexing, trimming and gene mapping. The source is immuneACCESS, and TCRdb retained only in-frame sequences with V and J called. Part of the clones is not carried over; for the studies checked, unresolved V genes explain less than half of this, and the remainder is unexplained. That table is the source of V, J and clone size, and D and trimming were worked out from the DNA. The sample table contains tens of thousands of clones; only one count was recorded for approximately 85% of them. The ten largest clones take up about 2.2% of the sample.

General conclusions and limits of the study: No apparent relationship was observed between pseudoprogression and alterations in the top peripheral T cell clonotypes detected by TCRB sequencing. PBMC samples for TCRB deep sequencing were selected based on availability. According to the authors, sample limitations meant that analyses of patient blood samples could not be reproduced. Immune responses induced by the vaccine were seen in roughly 95% of patients across multiple MHC alleles.

Based on the germline V gene, the CDR1 and CDR2 sequences are SNHLY and FYNNEI. The V end gives up 3 bases and the J end 1 base, leaving 9 bases in the junction not matched to a gene. The CDR3, from cysteine to phenylalanine, totals 18 residues. Here the CDR3 DNA is all that survives: 54 bases in frame from base 1. Here the chain combines TRBV2 and TRBJ2-3, with 11 central nucleotides matching TRBD2. Specimen: PBMCs, collected from a glioma patient whose treatment included an IDH1 peptide vaccine. The TCR sequence derives from a man younger than 45 with glioma. Some clones in this sample may be carry-over from other donors' samples. The CDR3: CASSDVIPGLAGTDTQYF. The DNA sequence is TGTGCCAGCAGTGACGTAATACCGGGACTAGCGGGCACAGATACGCAGTATTTT.